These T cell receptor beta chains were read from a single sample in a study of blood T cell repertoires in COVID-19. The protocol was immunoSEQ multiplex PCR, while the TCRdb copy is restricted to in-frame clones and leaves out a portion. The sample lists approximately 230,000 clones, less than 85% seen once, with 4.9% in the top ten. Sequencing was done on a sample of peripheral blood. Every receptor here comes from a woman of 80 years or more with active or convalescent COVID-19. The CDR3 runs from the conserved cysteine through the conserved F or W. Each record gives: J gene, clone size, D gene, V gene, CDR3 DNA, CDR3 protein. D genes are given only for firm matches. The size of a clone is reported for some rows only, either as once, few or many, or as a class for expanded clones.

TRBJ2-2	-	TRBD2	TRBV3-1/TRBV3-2	TGTGCCAGCAGCCAATATCTAGCGGGGGAGACCGGGGAGCTGTTTTTT	CASSQYLAGETGELFF
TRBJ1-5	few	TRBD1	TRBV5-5	TGTGCCAGCAGCTTTTCCCCTAATAACAGGGGGCCCAATCAGCCCCAGCATTTT	CASSFSPNNRGPNQPQHF
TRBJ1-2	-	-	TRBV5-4	TGTGCCAGCAGCTTGGGGGCCGACAGCCACTATGGCTACACCTTC	CASSLGADSHYGYTF
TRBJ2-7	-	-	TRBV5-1	TGCGCCAGCAGCTTGGCCCCGGACTCACGGGACGAGCAGTACTTC	CASSLAPDSRDEQYF
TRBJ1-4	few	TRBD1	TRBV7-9	TGTGCCAGCAGCCCCGACAGGGATCCTCGAAAACTGTTTTTT	CASSPDRDPRKLFF
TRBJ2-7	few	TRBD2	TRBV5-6	TGTGCCAGCAGCTTGGTCGCGGGAGGGCCCTACGAGCAGTACTTC	CASSLVAGGPYEQYF
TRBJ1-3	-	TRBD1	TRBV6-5	TGTGCCAGCCGGACAGGGAATTCTGGAAACACCATATATTTT	CASRTGNSGNTIYF
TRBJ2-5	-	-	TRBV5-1	TGCGCCAGCAGCGCAGACCAAGAGACCCAGTACTTC	CASSADQETQYF
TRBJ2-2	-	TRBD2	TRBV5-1	TGCGCCAGCAGCTCGGGACTAGCGATTTCCACCGGGGAGCTGTTTTTT	CASSSGLAISTGELFF
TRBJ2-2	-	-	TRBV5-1	TGCGCCAGCAGCTTGGTGGCTAGTCCGAACACCGGGGAGCTGTTTTTT	CASSLVASPNTGELFF
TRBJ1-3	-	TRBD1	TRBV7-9	TGTGCCAGCAGCTTAGGGGGGGACAGGCTCTCTGGAAACACCATATATTTT	CASSLGGDRLSGNTIYF
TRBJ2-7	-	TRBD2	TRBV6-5	TGTGCCAGCAGCAGACTAGCGGGAGCCTACGAGCAGTACTTC	CASSRLAGAYEQYF
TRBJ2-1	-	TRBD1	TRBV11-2	TGTGCCAGCAGCCGCGATTCCGGGACAGGGGGCGTGGAGCAGTTCTTC	CASSRDSGTGGVEQFF
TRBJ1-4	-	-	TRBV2	TGTGCCAGCAGTCCGCAGGGCACCACTAATGAAAAACTGTTTTTT	CASSPQGTTNEKLFF
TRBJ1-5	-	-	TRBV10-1	TGCGCCAGCAGTGAGTCGAATTCAGGGGTCTATAGCAATCAGCCCCAGCATTTT	CASSESNSGVYSNQPQHF
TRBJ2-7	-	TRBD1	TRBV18	TGTGCCAGCTCACAAGGGACAGGGGACTACGAGCAGTACTTC	CASSQGTGDYEQYF
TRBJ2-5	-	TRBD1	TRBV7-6	TGTGCCAGCAGTCGAGGGACAGGGATGGGAGAGACCCAGTACTTC	CASSRGTGMGETQYF
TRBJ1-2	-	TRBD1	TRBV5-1	TGCGCCAGCAGCCGCACAGGGGAGGACTATGGCTACACCTTC	CASSRTGEDYGYTF
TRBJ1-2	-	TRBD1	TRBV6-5	TGTGCCAGCAGTTCCACGGACAGGGGGGGTGGCTACACCTTC	CASSSTDRGGGYTF
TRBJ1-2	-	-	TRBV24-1	TGTGCCACCAGCGGGGGGAAGAATGGCTACACCTTC	CATSGGKNGYTF
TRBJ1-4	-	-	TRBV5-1	TGCGCCAGCAGCTTGGCTGGAGCGCCTAATGAAAAACTGTTTTTT	CASSLAGAPNEKLFF
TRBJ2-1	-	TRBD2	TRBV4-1	TGCGCCAGCAGCCAAGATAGAACTAGCGGCTACAATGAGCAGTTCTTC	CASSQDRTSGYNEQFF
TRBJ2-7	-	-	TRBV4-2	TGTGCCAGCAGCCAAGGGGCGGGCTCCTACGAGCAGTACTTC	CASSQGAGSYEQYF
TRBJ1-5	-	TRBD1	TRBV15	TGTGCCACCAGCAGAGATCGGACAGGGGTGTCAAATCAGCCCCAGCATTTT	CATSRDRTGVSNQPQHF
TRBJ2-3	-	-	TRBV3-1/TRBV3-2	TGTGCCAGCAGCCCGAGCGCAGATACGCAGTATTTT	CASSPSADTQYF
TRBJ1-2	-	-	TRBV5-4	TGTGCCAGCAGCTTGCTTTACGAGAGCGGATATGGCTACACCTTC	CASSLLYESGYGYTF
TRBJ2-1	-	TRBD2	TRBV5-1	TGCGCCAGCAGCTTGGGTTTCGGACTAGCGGGAGGGTGGAATGAGCAGTTCTTC	CASSLGFGLAGGWNEQFF
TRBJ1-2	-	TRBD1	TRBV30	TGTGCCTGGAGTCCCAGGGGGAACTATGGCTACACCTTC	CAWSPRGNYGYTF
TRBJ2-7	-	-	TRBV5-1	TGCGCCAGCAGCACTACAACCGGGGCCTACGAGCAGTACTTC	CASSTTTGAYEQYF